A selection of T cell receptor beta chains follows, all from one sample in a study of T cell responses to AZD1222 COVID-19 vaccine. Assay: immunoSEQ multiplex PCR; the TCRdb copy retains only in-frame clones and omits some. The table has 100,000 to 150,000 clones, around 83% seen once. The sequencing used peripheral blood, collected 28 days after the second AZD1222 dose. The receptor source for this set is an adult who received the AZD1222 COVID-19 vaccine. Each CDR3 is given with its conserved first and last residue. The order of the fields is V gene, clone size, J gene, D gene, CDR3 DNA, CDR3 protein. D genes are given only for firm matches. Some rows have no size entry. The others give once, few or many, or a class for an expanded clone.

TRBV7-8	NA	TRBJ2-1	TRBD2	TGTGCCAGCAGCCCAGGACTAGCGGGGGGATTCTACAATGAGCAGTTCTTC	CASSPGLAGGFYNEQFF
TRBV3-1/TRBV3-2	NA	TRBJ1-5	NA	TGTGCCAGCAGCCAGTCAGGGCTGGAACAGCCCCAGCATTTT	CASSQSGLEQPQHF
TRBV9	NA	TRBJ2-1	TRBD2	TGTGCCAGCAGCAAAGGGACTAGCGGCCCCAATGAGCAGTTCTTC	CASSKGTSGPNEQFF
TRBV7-9	NA	TRBJ1-1	NA	TGTGCCAGCAGCCCTCGCGACACTGAAGCTTTCTTT	CASSPRDTEAFF
TRBV7-2	once	TRBJ2-5	NA	TGTGCCAGCAGCTTACCAGCCGAAGAGACCCAGTACTTC	CASSLPAEETQYF
TRBV5-6	NA	TRBJ1-2	NA	TGTGCCAGCAGCTTGGACAGCGGGACACCCGTCGGCTATGGCTACACCTTC	CASSLDSGTPVGYGYTF
TRBV19	NA	TRBJ2-6	NA	TGTGCCAGTACCCCCAAGGCTGGGGCCAACGTCCTGACTTTC	CASTPKAGANVLTF
TRBV21-1	NA	TRBJ2-7	NA	TGTGCCAGCAGTAAAGGGGAGGAGGACAGCCACGAGCAGTACTTC	CASSKGEEDSHEQYF
TRBV5-1	NA	TRBJ2-4	TRBD1	TGCGCCAGCAGCCCCGGGACAGGGGCGTATAAGGCCAAAAACATTCAGTACTTC	CASSPGTGAYKAKNIQYF
TRBV3-1/TRBV3-2	few	TRBJ1-1	TRBD1	TGTGCCAGCAGCAACCGGGACAGGGGTGAAGCTTTCTTT	CASSNRDRGEAFF
TRBV7-9	NA	TRBJ2-2	NA	TGTGCCAGCAGCTTAGAACAGTACACCGGGGAGCTGTTTTTT	CASSLEQYTGELFF
TRBV21-1	NA	TRBJ1-2	NA	TGTGCCAGCACCCAGGACGGGTACTATGGCTACACCTTC	CASTQDGYYGYTF
TRBV5-6	NA	TRBJ2-6	TRBD1	TGTGCCAGCAGCCCCGGGACAGGCCACAACGTCCTGACTTTC	CASSPGTGHNVLTF
TRBV19	NA	TRBJ2-5	NA	TGTGCCAGCACGAGATCCTTCGGGGGGCGCCCAGAAGAGACCCAGTACTTC	CASTRSFGGRPEETQYF
TRBV3-1/TRBV3-2	NA	TRBJ2-7	NA	TGTGCCAGCAGCCAAGCCCGGGACACTAACTACGAGCAGTACTTC	CASSQARDTNYEQYF
TRBV6-5	NA	TRBJ1-1	NA	TGTGCCAGCAGTTACTCTTCCCACACTGAAGCTTTCTTT	CASSYSSHTEAFF
TRBV18	NA	TRBJ1-1	NA	TGTGCCAGCTCACCCCGGGAGCTTGGGACTGAAGCTTTCTTT	CASSPRELGTEAFF
TRBV7-9	few	TRBJ1-1	NA	TGTGCCAGCAGCGTGACAGTTAGGGGGAACACTGAAGCTTTCTTT	CASSVTVRGNTEAFF
TRBV18	NA	TRBJ1-1	TRBD1	TGTGCCAGCTCATCCTCGACAGGGGTGGTGGTCACTGAAGCTTTCTTT	CASSSSTGVVVTEAFF
TRBV5-1	NA	TRBJ1-6	NA	TGCGCCAGCAGCTTGGCAGGGTACGGCTCACCCCTCCACTTT	CASSLAGYGSPLHF
TRBV2	NA	TRBJ2-3	TRBD1	TGTGCCAGCAATGATAAGGGGGCCACAGATACGCAGTATTTT	CASNDKGATDTQYF
TRBV30	NA	TRBJ2-1	TRBD2	TGTGCCTGGAGTGTAACTAGCGGGGGACTACAGTTCTTC	CAWSVTSGGLQFF
TRBV7-2	NA	TRBJ2-1	NA	TGTGCCAGCAGCTTAGGGGGGGGGCGCTCCTACAATGAGCAGTTCTTC	CASSLGGGRSYNEQFF
TRBV9	NA	TRBJ2-1	NA	TGTGCCAGCAGCGTCGGGACAATCTACAATGAGCAGTTCTTC	CASSVGTIYNEQFF
TRBV30	NA	TRBJ1-5	NA	TGTGCCTCCAGTAAGGGGCGGATCGTCGAGCCCCAGCATTTT	CASSKGRIVEPQHF
TRBV6-5	NA	TRBJ2-2	TRBD2	TGTGCCAGCATCCACGGGGGGACCGGGGAGCTGTTTTTT	CASIHGGTGELFF
TRBV7-9	once	TRBJ1-1	NA	TGTGCCAGCAGCTTAGGGGTCAGGGCGAACACTGAAGCTTTCTTT	CASSLGVRANTEAFF
TRBV5-1	NA	TRBJ1-3	NA	TGCGCCAGCAGCAGGGAATTTGGAAACACCATATATTTT	CASSREFGNTIYF
TRBV2	NA	TRBJ2-7	NA	TGTGCCAGCAGTGAAGCGGCAGGGAAAATCTACGAGCAGTACTTC	CASSEAAGKIYEQYF
TRBV19	NA	TRBJ2-7	NA	TGTGCCAGTAATATCGGGGGCTCCTACGAGCAGTACTTC	CASNIGGSYEQYF
TRBV4-1	NA	TRBJ1-2	NA	TGCGCCAGCAGCCAGGGGGTGGGACTGTTGGGCTACACCTTC	CASSQGVGLLGYTF
TRBV19	NA	TRBJ1-5	NA	TGTGCCAGTACCTCTGGACAGTCTATCCCCAATCAGCCCCAGCATTTT	CASTSGQSIPNQPQHF
TRBV30	NA	TRBJ1-2	TRBD1	TGTGCCTGGAGTGTACGACTCTCGGGACAGGCTATCTATGGCTACACCTTC	CAWSVRLSGQAIYGYTF
TRBV7-8	NA	TRBJ2-7	NA	TGTGCCAGCAGTCGGATGGACATAACTTACTCCTACGAGCAGTACTTC	CASSRMDITYSYEQYF
TRBV5-4	NA	TRBJ2-5	NA	TGTGCCAGCAGCTTACTTGGTGGGGTGACGGACCAGTACTTC	CASSLLGGVTDQYF
TRBV6-5	once	TRBJ1-3	TRBD1	TGTGCCAGCAGTTACGCACAGGGGACATCTGGAAACACCATATATTTT	CASSYAQGTSGNTIYF
TRBV15	NA	TRBJ2-1	TRBD1	TGTGCCACCAGCAGTTTGACAGGGGTATACTACAATGAGCAGTTCTTC	CATSSLTGVYYNEQFF
TRBV2	NA	TRBJ1-2	NA	TGTGCCAGCAGTATCTCAGGGTTAAGTTGGTACACCAACTATGGCTACACCTTC	CASSISGLSWYTNYGYTF
TRBV5-6	NA	TRBJ2-7	NA	TGTGCCAGCAGCTTGGCACAACAGCAGTACTTC	CASSLAQQQYF
TRBV18	NA	TRBJ1-6	NA	TGTGCCAGCTCACCCCTTCGGACAGCCGATAATTCACCCCTCCACTTT	CASSPLRTADNSPLHF
TRBV4-3	NA	TRBJ1-6	NA	TGCGCCAGCAGCCAAGCTCACGGAAGCTCCTATAATTCACCCCTCCACTTT	CASSQAHGSSYNSPLHF
TRBV24-1	NA	TRBJ2-3	TRBD2	TGTGCCACCAGTGCCTGGGGGACTAGCGGGGTCGGGGATACGCAGTATTTT	CATSAWGTSGVGDTQYF
TRBV18	NA	TRBJ1-1	NA	TGTGCCAGCTCACCACCGACAACAGCCAACACTGAAGCTTTCTTT	CASSPPTTANTEAFF
TRBV23-1	NA	TRBJ2-7	NA	TGCGCCAGCATGCAGGGTGAGCAGTACTTC	CASMQGEQYF
TRBV11-2	NA	TRBJ2-1	NA	TGTGCCAGCAGCTTAGTGCTGGGTGGGGGGGCTTCCAATGAGCAGTTCTTC	CASSLVLGGGASNEQFF
TRBV3-1/TRBV3-2	once	TRBJ2-1	TRBD1	TGTGCCAGCAGCCTCAGGACAGGAGGTTTATACAATGAGCAGTTCTTC	CASSLRTGGLYNEQFF
TRBV6-2/TRBV6-3	NA	TRBJ1-5	TRBD1	TGTGCCAGCACCCCAGGACAGGGGCAAGGGATCGATAATCAGCCCCAGCATTTT	CASTPGQGQGIDNQPQHF
TRBV19	NA	TRBJ2-5	NA	TGTGCCAGTAGTATGCAGAGGGAGACCCAGTACTTC	CASSMQRETQYF
TRBV21-1	NA	TRBJ1-2	NA	TGTGCCAGCGGCCCGGGGGGAAGAGGCTACACCTTC	CASGPGGRGYTF
TRBV6-6	NA	TRBJ2-3	TRBD2	TGTGCCAGCAGTCTCCTTCGTGGGACTAGCGGGGTAGATACGCAGTATTTT	CASSLLRGTSGVDTQYF
TRBV11-2	once	TRBJ2-5	TRBD1	TGTGCCAGCAGCTTAGTAAGGGGGCCGGAGACCCAGTACTTC	CASSLVRGPETQYF
TRBV19	NA	TRBJ1-2	TRBD1	TGTGCCAGTAGGGGACAGGTTCATGGTGAGAGTGGCTACACCTTC	CASRGQVHGESGYTF
TRBV6-2/TRBV6-3	NA	TRBJ2-3	NA	TGTGCCAGCAGTTTACAGGAGATCACAGATACGCAGTATTTT	CASSLQEITDTQYF
TRBV19	NA	TRBJ2-1	NA	TGTGCCAGTAGTATCAACCCTTACTCCTACAATGAGCAGTTCTTC	CASSINPYSYNEQFF
TRBV6-5	NA	TRBJ1-2	TRBD1	TGTGCCACCCTCCCGACAGGGGGCAACTATGGCTACACCTTC	CATLPTGGNYGYTF
TRBV28	NA	TRBJ1-4	NA	TGTGCCAGCAGTTTAGGTTTTGCGGGTGAAAAACTGTTTTTT	CASSLGFAGEKLFF
TRBV4-3	NA	TRBJ1-1	NA	TGCGCCAGCAGCCTGGGCCAGAACACTGAAGCTTTCTTT	CASSLGQNTEAFF
TRBV9	few	TRBJ2-2	TRBD2	TGTGCCAGCAGCGTATTGAGCGGGGTTACCGGGGAGCTGTTTTTT	CASSVLSGVTGELFF
TRBV10-2	NA	TRBJ1-2	NA	TGCGCCAGCAGGGGGGGGCAGCTCTACTATGGCTACACCTTC	CASRGGQLYYGYTF
TRBV15	NA	TRBJ1-2	TRBD1	TGTGCCACCAGCCGTTTGACAGGGATAAACTATGGCTACACCTTC	CATSRLTGINYGYTF